The TCR beta chain described here comes from a study of blood T cell repertoires in COVID-19. Study-level information: Whether acute or convalescent, the COVID-19 samples came from the United States, Italy and Spain.

Per the original methods: How many nucleated cells were present was estimated from reference gene primer amplification. TCRdb keeps only in-frame clones here, not all; method: immunoSEQ multiplex PCR. D and trimming were read from the DNA, whereas the V and J calls and clone size are those reported in that table. The table includes about 38,000 clones, over 80% detected once. The origin of this receptor is a man aged 50 to 60 with active COVID-19. The sequencing sample was made of peripheral blood.

CDR3 DNA sequence: TGTGCCAGCAGCGAGGCTAGGGGGGGGTCACCCCTCCACTTT. It encodes CASSEARGGSPLHF. This rearrangement joins TRBV7-8 to TRBJ1-6; a possible D gene is TRBD1 (6 bases). Germline-derived CDR1 and CDR2 are SGHVS and FQNEAQ. The V gene lost 5 bases and the J gene lost 10 bases, with 15 bases spanning the gap. The CDR3 has 14 residues.